One and the same sample provided the 26 T cell receptor beta chains below, sequenced in a study of CD8+ T cells in alopecia areata. Extracted RNA was reverse transcribed into cDNA, the sequencing template. Sequenced by immunoSEQ multiplex PCR; TCRdb stores in-frame clones only, minus some. The sample has 90,000 to 150,000 clones, around two fifths seen once. Sequencing was done on a sample of CD4+ T cells sorted from blood. The source is a human donor with alopecia areata.

This clone was recorded a few times. The rearrangement joins TRBV4-2 to TRBJ2-7; D is undetermined. V lost 1 base, J lost 5 bases, and 9 bases lay in between. CDR1 and CDR2 from the germline V gene are LGHNA and YNFKEQ. This CDR3 is 13 amino acids long. This CDR3 reads CASSQAVANEQYF. Here the CDR3 DNA reads TGTGCCAGCAGCCAAGCCGTCGCGAACGAGCAGTACTTC.

There are a few counts of this clone. The rearrangement uses TRBV29-1 and TRBJ1-2; 7 nucleotides line up with TRBD1. The CDR3 length is 15 residues. Germline V gives CDR1 SQVTM, CDR2 ANQGSEA. V shed 6 bases and J 0 bases; nucleotides not matched to a gene: 10. The CDR3 DNA is TGCAGCGTCGCTCCCCCGGGACAGTCTAACTATGGCTACACCTTC. Protein sequence: CSVAPPGQSNYGYTF.

The V and J genes are TRBV4-3 and TRBJ2-3; 8 bases align to TRBD2. Trimming removed 4 bases from V and 5 bases from J; junction bases left unmatched: 2. Germline CDR1 LGHNA, CDR2 YSLEER. This CDR3 is 13 amino acids long. The CDR3, as DNA: TGCGCCAGCAGCCTGAGCGGGAGAGATACGCAGTATTTT. Its protein product is CASSLSGRDTQYF.

The chain combines TRBV11-2 with TRBJ1-1; D is uncertain. V gave up 6 bases and J gave up 1 base, with 9 bases separating them. The CDR3 covers 13 residues. CDR1 and CDR2 from the germline V gene are SGHAT and FQNNGV. The CDR3 region is CASSPQTNTEAFF. For the CDR3, the DNA is TGTGCCAGCAGTCCACAGACGAACACTGAAGCTTTCTTT.

The chain uses TRBV6-1 and TRBJ2-4; 8 nucleotides line up with TRBD1. The germline V gene has CDR1 MNHNS and CDR2 SASEGT. The CDR3 covers 14 residues. J lost 11 bases, V lost 7 bases, and 13 bases had no gene match. Here the CDR3 DNA reads TGTGCCAGCATGGATGGGCAGGGGGCGTTCTTTCAGTACTTC. Translation: CASMDGQGAFFQYF.

This clone has just a few counts. The chain has TRBV5-1 and TRBJ1-3, with TRBD1 as a possible D gene (5 bases). V was pared by 5 bases and J by 0 bases, with 9 bases between. The CDR3 has 14 amino acids. Germline V gene sequence: CDR1 SGHRS, CDR2 YFSETQ. CDR3 sequence (DNA): TGCGCCAGCAGGAAGGGGTCCTCTGGAAACACCATATATTTT. Encoded protein: CASRKGSSGNTIYF.

The table lists this clone with a few counts. This chain links TRBV23-1 with TRBJ2-2; tentatively, D is TRBD1 (6 bases). TRBV23-1 is identified as an open reading frame with a role that is uncertain. With 2 bases removed from V and 6 bases from J, the gap between germline ends came to 16 bases. The length of the CDR3 is 16 residues. DNA for the CDR3: TGCGCCAGCAGTCAACGTTCCAGGGGAAAATCCGGGGAGCTGTTTTTT. Translation gives CASSQRSRGKSGELFF.

The chain recombines TRBV10-3 with TRBJ2-5; no clear D gene. Germline CDR1 reads ENHRY; CDR2 reads SYGVKD. The CDR3 sequence is 14 residues long. Trimming took off 0 bases at V and 1 base at J, with 6 bases between the two ends. The CDR3 bases are TGTGCCATCAGTGAGTCAGGGTCCCAAGAGACCCAGTACTTC. It encodes CAISESGSQETQYF.

The chain joins TRBV29-1 to TRBJ1-2; the match to TRBD1 covers 7 bases. The V and J ends lost 7 bases and 8 bases, in that order; junction bases with no gene match: 10. The CDR3 runs to 12 residues. CDR1 SQVTM and CDR2 ANQGSEA come from the germline V gene. CDR3 coding DNA: TGCAGCGACCGTTCTACAGGGGCGGGCTACACCTTC. It is translated as CSDRSTGAGYTF.

This rearrangement joins TRBV28 to TRBJ2-7; D gene unclear. The CDR3 extends over 14 amino acids. CDR1 MDHEN and CDR2 SYDVKM come from the germline V gene. The ends were cut back, 6 bases at V and 1 base at J, with 13 bases in the middle. Written as DNA, the CDR3 is TGTGCCAGCAGCCGGTTGGGTAGTTCCTACGAGCAGTACTTC. It specifies CASSRLGSSYEQYF.

This clone was seen only a few times. The genes are TRBV28 and TRBJ2-1, with 9 bases lining up with TRBD2. The junction had 2 bases not matched to a gene; V was cut back by 5 bases and J by 0 bases. In germline, CDR1 is MDHEN, CDR2 SYDVKM. The CDR3 is made up of 15 amino acids. The CDR3 region has the DNA TGTGCCAGCAGTCATAGCGGGAGCTCCTACAATGAGCAGTTCTTC. Translating it yields CASSHSGSSYNEQFF.

In DNA form, the CDR3 reads TGTGCCAGCAGCACAGGACTAGCGGGGGTGGAGACCCAGTACTTC. This translates into CASSTGLAGVETQYF. The chain uses TRBV11-2 and TRBJ2-5; TRBD2 aligns across 13 bases. CDR3 size: 15 residues. J gave up 5 bases and V 5 bases, and 5 bases lay outside the gene matches. From germline, CDR1 is SGHAT and CDR2 FQNNGV.

This clone was detected only a few times. The rearrangement joins TRBV5-1 to TRBJ2-4; D gene unclear. Trimming took off 0 bases at V and 10 bases at J, with 5 bases between the two ends. CDR3 length: 11 amino acids. Germline V gene sequence: CDR1 SGHRS, CDR2 YFSETQ. This CDR3 is CASSLDTIQYF. The CDR3 DNA reads as TGCGCCAGCAGCTTGGATACAATTCAGTACTTC.

This chain connects TRBV30 to TRBJ2-4; 8 bases agree with TRBD2. CDR1 and CDR2 (germline): GTSNPN, SVGIG (reference sequence). This CDR3 has 16 residues. The V segment lost 2 bases and the J segment 2 bases; nucleotides outside the gene matches: 8. CDR3 nucleotide sequence: TGTGCCTGGAGTAGGAAGCGGGAGTTCACCAAAAACATTCAGTACTTC. This sequence encodes CAWSRKREFTKNIQYF.

This chain connects TRBV30 to TRBJ2-4; 13 nucleotides align to TRBD2. Trimming at V came to 1 base and at J to 0 bases, leaving 3 bases not matched to a gene. Germline V gene data show CDR1 as GTSNPN and CDR2 as SVGIG (reference sequence). The CDR3 loop spans 17 amino acids. CDR3 coding DNA: TGTGCCTGGAGTGGGGGACTAGCGGGACTAGCCAAAAACATTCAGTACTTC. Encoded protein: CAWSGGLAGLAKNIQYF.

This clone has more than one count but fewer than ten. This chain joins TRBV29-1 and TRBJ1-2; possible D gene TRBD1, 6 bases. The germline gives CDR1 SQVTM, CDR2 ANQGSEA. CDR3 length equals 13 residues. V lost 1 base to trimming and J lost 5 bases, with 11 bases between them. DNA for the CDR3: TGCAGCGTTGAAGTAGGGGGAGGGTATGGCTACACCTTC. It translates to CSVEVGGGYGYTF.

V gene TRBV7-2 combines with J gene TRBJ2-5; D not certain. V gave up 5 bases and J gave up 6 bases, with 10 bases separating them. This CDR3 is built from 12 residues. CDR1 is SGHTA, CDR2 FQGNSA, per germline. The CDR3 DNA reads TGTGCCAGCAGCCCCGACATACAGACCCAGTACTTC. It specifies CASSPDIQTQYF.

This clone appeared a few times. The rearrangement uses TRBV29-1 and TRBJ2-5, with D possibly matching TRBD2 (5 bases). The J call is in doubt because the DNA end fits TRBJ2-7 better. The CDR3 totals 14 residues. Germline V gene sequence: CDR1 SQVTM, CDR2 ANQGSEA. The CDR3 DNA sequence: TGCAGCGTTCTCCCACTGAGAGGGAACTACGAGCAGTACTTC. Its translation: CSVLPLRGNYEQYF.

The chain is built from TRBV2 and TRBJ1-1, with D unclear. V was cut by 7 bases and J by 3 bases, with 9 bases left in between. Germline V CDR1 and CDR2: SNHLY, FYNNEI. The CDR3 is 12 amino acids. The DNA for the CDR3 is TGTGCCAGCAACGACGGGGACACTGAAGCTTTCTTT. Its protein is CASNDGDTEAFF.

This chain uses TRBV5-1 with TRBJ2-5; D is ambiguous. The CDR3 is 13 amino acids. V was trimmed by 4 bases and J by 5 bases, leaving 12 bases between them. The germline V gene encodes CDR1 SGHRS and CDR2 YFSETQ. The chain's CDR3 is CASSPRAVETQYF. CDR3 in DNA: TGCGCCAGCAGCCCCCGGGCCGTTGAGACCCAGTACTTC.

This clone occurred once. The chain recombines TRBV27 with TRBJ2-4; TRBD1 matches 9 bases. Germline V CDR1 and CDR2: MNHEY, SMNVEV (reference sequence). V gave up 5 bases and J gave up 7 bases; unmatched junction bases: 15. The CDR3 runs 17 residues. Here the CDR3 DNA reads TGTGCCAGCAGTCTGGGGACCCACGGACAGGGGAGGAACATTCAGTACTTC. This encodes CASSLGTHGQGRNIQYF.

V gene TRBV27 combines with J gene TRBJ2-7, with 7 bases identical to TRBD1. Trimming cost V 8 bases and J 2 bases; bases outside gene matches: 12. Germline lookup yields CDR1 MNHEY and CDR2 SMNVEV (reference sequence). This CDR3 comprises 15 residues. CDR3 sequence: CASSPYGDSTYEQYF. In DNA form, the CDR3 reads TGTGCCAGCTCTCCCTACGGGGACAGCACCTACGAGCAGTACTTC.

This clone has more than one count but fewer than ten. This chain joins TRBV29-1 and TRBJ2-5, with D possibly being TRBD1 or TRBD2 (6 bases each). The CDR3 extends over 13 amino acids. Trimming cost V 3 bases and J 4 bases, with 12 bases left between them. CDR1 is SQVTM, CDR2 ANQGSEA, per germline. The CDR3 nucleotides are TGCAGCGTTGATCCCGGGGGCGTAGAGACCCAGTACTTC. Translated, it gives CSVDPGGVETQYF.

The V call is TRBV5-1, the J call TRBJ2-7; 7 bases agree with TRBD1. CDR1 is SGHRS, CDR2 YFSETQ, per germline. This CDR3 is built from 14 residues. V was pared by 0 bases and J by 6 bases, with 6 bases of the junction left unmatched. This CDR3 is CASSLDPTGPEQYF. DNA for the CDR3: TGCGCCAGCAGCTTGGACCCGACAGGGCCCGAGCAGTACTTC.

The chain employs TRBV5-1 and TRBJ2-4; D gene unclear. The germline V gene encodes CDR1 SGHRS and CDR2 YFSETQ. This CDR3 region has 14 residues. The V end was cut by 3 bases, the J end by 3 bases, with 10 bases between. The CDR3 nucleotides are TGCGCCAGCAGCTCCCTGGACGGCAAAAACATTCAGTACTTC. The encoded protein is CASSSLDGKNIQYF.

CDR3 nucleotides: TGTGCCTGGGACAGCACTGAAGCTTTCTTT. The encoded protein is CAWDSTEAFF. The rearrangement joins TRBV30 to TRBJ1-1; TRBD1 is a possible D gene (5 bases). Trimming left V 5 bases short and J 4 bases short, with 5 bases between. The germline V gene encodes CDR1 GTSNPN and CDR2 SVGIG (reference sequence). CDR3 size: 10 residues. The complete variable domain, with remaining parts taken from reference TRBV30 and TRBJ1-1, reads SQTIHQWPATLVQPVGSPLSLECTVEGTSNPNLYWYRQAAGRGLQLLFYSVGIGQISSEVPQNLSASRPQDRQFILSSKKLLLSDSGFYLCAWDSTEAFFGQGTRLTVV.